The 17 T cell receptor beta chains given below trace back to one sample, sequenced in a study of blood T cell repertoires in COVID-19. The data were produced by immunoSEQ multiplex PCR, yet TCRdb's version contains in-frame clones alone and is incomplete. The sample lists around 280,000 clones, more than 70% seen once, with 10% to 12% in the top ten. Sequencing input: peripheral blood. All receptors come from a woman in her twenties or thirties with COVID-19, enrolled during active disease.

The chain carries TRBV29-1 and TRBJ2-3; 10 nucleotides match TRBD1. The trim removed 6 bases at V and 6 bases at J, leaving 9 bases unmatched. Germline V CDR1 and CDR2: SQVTM, ANQGSEA. This CDR3 contains 14 residues. As DNA, the CDR3 is TGCAGCGTGAAGACAGGGGGCGCTGGCGATACGCAGTATTTT. It codes for CSVKTGGAGDTQYF.

A remark on this clone: Different DNA sequences within this sample yield the same CDR3. The V and J genes are TRBV11-2 and TRBJ2-1; TRBD2 is a possible D gene (5 bases). Deletions cut 1 base from V and 10 bases from J, with 11 bases between. The CDR3 totals 13 residues. Germline lookup yields CDR1 SGHAT and CDR2 FQNNGV. The CDR3, as DNA: TGTGCCAGCAGCTTAGGGACGGGCGGGGAGCAGTTCTTC. Its protein product is CASSLGTGGEQFF.

This clone has a single count. The rearrangement joins TRBV30 to TRBJ2-7, with D perhaps TRBD2 (5 bases). The CDR3 runs to 12 residues. V lost 4 bases to trimming and J lost 3 bases, with 10 bases between them. Germline values: CDR1 GTSNPN, CDR2 SVGIG (reference sequence). The CDR3 coding sequence is TGTGCCTGGACACGGGATAACTACGAGCAGTACTTC. Its translation is CAWTRDNYEQYF.

A remark on this clone: Mismatch with germline at one junction end may stem from a read error. The chain joins TRBV7-7 to TRBJ2-3; 8 bases line up with TRBD1. From germline, CDR1 is SSHAT and CDR2 FNYEAQ (reference sequence). CDR3 length equals 15 residues. CDR3 in amino acids: CASSLGQGQTDTQYF. CDR3 nucleotide sequence: TGTGCTAGCAGCTTAGGACAGGGTCAAACAGATACGCAGTATTTT.

The CDR3 region is CASSLSYSNNEQFF. The CDR3 DNA sequence: TGTGCCAGCAGCTTAAGTTACAGCAACAATGAGCAGTTCTTC. V gene TRBV5-5 combines with J gene TRBJ2-1; D gene unclear. Germline lookup yields CDR1 SGHKS and CDR2 YYEKEE (reference sequence). V was pared by 2 bases and J by 5 bases, with 11 bases between. The CDR3 covers 14 residues.

The chain is built from TRBV18 and TRBJ1-1; 8 bases are shared with TRBD1. The V gene's germline CDR1 is KGHSH and CDR2 LQKENI. V lost 2 bases and J lost 4; bases outside the gene matches: 6. The CDR3 sequence is 15 residues long. Written as DNA, the CDR3 is TGTGCCAGCTCACCAGGACAGGGACGCTCCACTGAAGCTTTCTTT. Translating gives CASSPGQGRSTEAFF.

This sequence joins TRBV2 and TRBJ1-1, with TRBD1 as a possible D gene (6 bases). V shed 6 bases and J shed 2 bases, with 10 bases lying between them. The V gene's germline CDR1 is SNHLY and CDR2 FYNNEI. The CDR3 has 13 residues. CDR3 nucleotides: TGTGCCAGCAGCGCGGACAGTAACACTGAAGCTTTCTTT. The encoded protein is CASSADSNTEAFF. The full variable domain, completed using reference TRBV2 and TRBJ1-1, is EPEVTQTPSHQVTQMGQEVILRCVPISNHLYFYWYRQILGQKVEFLVSFYNNEISEKSEIFDDQFSVERPDGSNFTLKIRSTKLEDSAMYFCASSADSNTEAFFGQGTRLTVV.

The rearrangement uses TRBV29-1 and TRBJ1-2; D may be TRBD1 (5 bases). This CDR3 has 13 amino acids. Germline V CDR1 and CDR2: SQVTM, ANQGSEA. V lost 4 bases and J 2 bases, leaving 11 bases between the germline ends. CDR3 coding DNA: TGCAGCGTTGGGAGGGGAGCGAACTATGGCTACACCTTC. It is translated as CSVGRGANYGYTF.

The chain combines TRBV3-1 (or the pseudogene TRBV3-2) with TRBJ2-3, with 7 bases that match TRBD2. The CDR3 has 16 residues. Trimming took 4 bases from V and 0 from J; bases not matched to a gene: 7. Germline V gene sequence: CDR1 LGHDT, CDR2 YNNKEL (reference sequence). CDR3 in amino acids: CASSLAAGASTDTQYF. DNA for the CDR3: TGTGCCAGCAGCCTCGCGGCGGGAGCAAGCACAGATACGCAGTATTTT.

The chain combines TRBV6-5 with TRBJ2-5, with TRBD2 as a possible D gene (5 bases). Trimming took 10 bases from V and 2 from J, leaving 17 bases between them. This CDR3 is 14 amino acids long. Germline V gives CDR1 MNHEY, CDR2 SVGAGI. The DNA of the CDR3 is TGTGCCACCACACGGACTGTTGTACAAGAGACCCAGTACTTC. Protein: CATTRTVVQETQYF.

The rearrangement uses TRBV7-9 and TRBJ2-3; 8 nucleotides line up with TRBD2. The germline V gene encodes CDR1 SEHNR and CDR2 FQNEAQ (reference sequence). V was pared by 5 bases and J by 1 base, with 2 bases of the junction left unmatched. This CDR3 region has 14 residues. CDR3 in DNA: TGTGCCAGCAGCCCCGGGGGGGGCACAGATACGCAGTATTTT. Amino acid sequence: CASSPGGGTDTQYF.

The chain employs TRBV2 and TRBJ1-4, with 7 bases fitting TRBD1. The V segment lost 7 bases and the J segment 8 bases; nucleotides outside the gene matches: 7. Germline CDR1 and CDR2: SNHLY and FYNNEI. The CDR3 runs to 13 residues. For the CDR3, the DNA is TGTGCCAGCAAGAGGGGGCTGGAAGAAAAACTGTTTTTT. Amino acids: CASKRGLEEKLFF.

J is TRBJ2-1 and V is TRBV27; 11 bases are shared with TRBD2. The CDR3 totals 15 residues. Germline CDR1 is MNHEY and CDR2 is SMNVEV (reference sequence). Trimming took 7 bases from V and 7 from J; bases not matched to a gene: 9. CDR3 in DNA: TGTGCCAGCACCCCCGGGACTAGCGGATTTAATGAGCAGTTCTTC. Its translation: CASTPGTSGFNEQFF.

The chain carries TRBV4-1 and TRBJ2-7; a possible D gene is TRBD2 (6 bases). CDR1 and CDR2 (germline): MGHRA, YSYEKL. V lost 3 bases and J lost 0, with 21 bases in between. The CDR3 extends over 18 amino acids. In nucleotides, the CDR3 is TGCGCCAGCAGCCATCTCCCCCCGGGACTCGGAAGCTCCTACGAGCAGTACTTC. It translates to CASSHLPPGLGSSYEQYF.

This sequence joins TRBV7-2 and TRBJ2-4; perhaps TRBD1 as D (6 bases). The CDR3 is 15 residues long. Germline-derived CDR1 and CDR2 are SGHTA and FQGNSA. The V and J ends lost 5 bases and 1 base respectively, with 12 bases between them. DNA of the CDR3: TGTGCCAGCAGCACTCCTACAGGGGCCAAAAACATTCAGTACTTC. Translated: CASSTPTGAKNIQYF. The full variable domain, its missing parts supplied by reference TRBV7-2 and TRBJ2-4, is GAGVSQSPSNKVTEKGKDVELRCDPISGHTALYWYRQSLGQGLEFLIYFQGNSAPDKSGLPSDRFSAERTGGSVSTLTIQRTQQEDSAVYLCASSTPTGAKNIQYFGAGTRLSVL.

The genes are TRBV7-2 and TRBJ1-1; TRBD1 matches 8 bases. The germline CDR1 and CDR2 sequences are SGHTA and FQGNSA. After removal of 2 bases from V and 2 bases from J, the junction contained 1 base not matched to a gene. This CDR3 region has 14 residues. CDR3 nucleotides: TGTGCCAGCAGCTTAACAGGGGGAAACACTGAAGCTTTCTTT. This sequence encodes CASSLTGGNTEAFF.

The chain recombines TRBV13 with TRBJ2-7, with 7 bases that match TRBD2. In germline, CDR1 is PRHDT, CDR2 FYEKMQ (reference sequence). Unmatched junction bases numbered 10, after V lost 5 bases and J lost 3 bases. The CDR3 length is 15 residues. In DNA, the CDR3 is TGTGCCAGCAGCCCAGCTCTGGGCGGGGGCTACGAGCAGTACTTC. Translated, it gives CASSPALGGGYEQYF.